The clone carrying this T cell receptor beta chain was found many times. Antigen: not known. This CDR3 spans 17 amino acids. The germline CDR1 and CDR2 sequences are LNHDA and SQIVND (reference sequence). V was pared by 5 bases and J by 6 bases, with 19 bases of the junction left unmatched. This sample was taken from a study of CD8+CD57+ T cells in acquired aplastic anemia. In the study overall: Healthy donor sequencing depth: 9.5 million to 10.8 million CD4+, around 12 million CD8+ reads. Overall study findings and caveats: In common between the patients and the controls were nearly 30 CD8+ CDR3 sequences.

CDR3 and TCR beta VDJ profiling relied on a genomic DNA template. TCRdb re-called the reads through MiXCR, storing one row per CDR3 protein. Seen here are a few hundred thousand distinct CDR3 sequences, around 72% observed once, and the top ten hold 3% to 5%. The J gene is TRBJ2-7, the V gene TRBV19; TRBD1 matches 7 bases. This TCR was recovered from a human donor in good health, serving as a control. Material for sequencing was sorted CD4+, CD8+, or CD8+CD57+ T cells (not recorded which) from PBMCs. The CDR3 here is CASSPSSGTATAVEQYF. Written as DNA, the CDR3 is TGTGCCAGTAGTCCATCATCCGGGACAGCGACGGCGGTCGAGCAGTACTTC.